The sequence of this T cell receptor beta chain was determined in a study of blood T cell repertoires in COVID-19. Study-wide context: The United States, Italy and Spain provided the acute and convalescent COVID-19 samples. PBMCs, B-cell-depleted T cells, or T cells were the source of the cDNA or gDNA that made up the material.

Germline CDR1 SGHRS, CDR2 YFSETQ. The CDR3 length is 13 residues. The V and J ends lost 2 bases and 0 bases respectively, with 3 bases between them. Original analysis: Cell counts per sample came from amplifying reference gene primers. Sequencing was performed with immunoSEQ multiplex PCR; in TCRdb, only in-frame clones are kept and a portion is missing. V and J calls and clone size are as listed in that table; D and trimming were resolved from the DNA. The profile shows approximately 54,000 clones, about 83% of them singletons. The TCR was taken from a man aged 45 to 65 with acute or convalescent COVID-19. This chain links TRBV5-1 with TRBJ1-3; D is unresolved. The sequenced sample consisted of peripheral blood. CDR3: CASSFLSGNTIYF. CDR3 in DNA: TGCGCCAGCAGCTTCCTCTCTGGAAACACCATATATTTT.